In this sample, the clone carrying this T cell receptor (beta chain) turned up a few times. The antigen is unknown. Autoimmune disease history or systemic immunosuppression excluded patients. The ends lost 0 bases at V and 3 bases at J; junction bases unmatched: 12. The CDR3 sequence is 20 residues long. Per germline, CDR1 SNHLY and CDR2 FYNNEI. This sample is part of a study of OX40 agonist ivuxolimab in advanced cancers. Overall study results and limits: Partial responders dosed at 0.1-3.0 mg/kg displayed clonal expansion ranking among the lowest.

Here immunoSEQ multiplex PCR was the method, and the copy in TCRdb shows in-frame clones only, minus some. The profile shows about 58,000 clones, 75% to 85% of them singletons. The receptor comes from an adult with an advanced solid tumor such as melanoma, head and neck, liver or kidney cancer. The chain is built from TRBV2 and TRBJ2-3, with 13 bases aligning to TRBD2. Sequences were derived from CD4+ or CD8+ T cells sorted from blood, sampled in a trial of the OX40 agonist ivuxolimab. Written as DNA, the CDR3 is TGTGCCAGCAGTGAAGCTCCTTTCCTGACTAGCGGGGGGTTAACAGATACGCAGTATTTT. Its translation: CASSEAPFLTSGGLTDTQYF.